A single sample is the source of the 32 T cell receptor beta chains below, sequenced in a study of Ad26.COV2.S vaccination and SARS-CoV-2 variants. Treatment given: over 15 received Ad26.COV2.S at low or high dose, single or two shots; roughly 5 received placebo; per-sample allocation not given. Specimens were obtained on day 63 following the first vaccine or placebo injection. TCRdb's table, derived via immunoSEQ multiplex PCR, lists solely in-frame clones and lacks some. The table shows around 320,000 clones, with 85% occurring only once. Sequencing was performed on peripheral blood, taken in a trial of Ad26.COV2.S vaccine versus placebo. These receptors were taken from a person between 18 and 65 years old who received the Ad26.COV2.S COVID-19 vaccine or a placebo.

The chain recombines TRBV28 with TRBJ1-5, with D unresolved. V was trimmed by 4 bases and J by 6 bases, leaving 13 bases between them. Germline assignment: CDR1 MDHEN and CDR2 SYDVKM. The CDR3 covers 14 residues. As DNA, the CDR3 is TGTGCCAGCAGTTCGGACCCCCGGGGTCAGCCCCAGCATTTT. Its protein product is CASSSDPRGQPQHF.

J is TRBJ2-3 and V is TRBV27, with TRBD1 as a possible D gene (6 bases). CDR1 is MNHEY, CDR2 SMNVEV, per germline (reference sequence). The CDR3 contains 17 residues. The germline V and J ends were trimmed by 6 bases and 0 bases, with 19 bases remaining between them. The CDR3 coding sequence is TGTGCCAGCAGCCCAAACAGGGTCAAGACTAGCACAGATACGCAGTATTTT. Translating it yields CASSPNRVKTSTDTQYF.

This rearrangement joins TRBV2 to TRBJ2-7; possibly TRBD1 for D (6 bases). CDR3 size: 12 residues. Trimming removed 4 bases at V and 2 bases at J, with 6 bases between. Per germline, CDR1 SNHLY and CDR2 FYNNEI. CDR3 protein: CASSGGPYEQYF. For the CDR3, the DNA is TGTGCCAGCAGTGGGGGGCCCTACGAGCAGTACTTC.

V and J are TRBV4-1 and TRBJ2-1; 11 bases map to TRBD2. CDR1 and CDR2 from the germline V gene are MGHRA and YSYEKL. The CDR3 has 15 residues. Unmatched junction bases numbered 3, after V lost 1 base and J lost 7 bases. CDR3 DNA: TGCGCCAGCAGCCAAGGGGTAGCGGGGGGGAATGAGCAGTTCTTC. Protein sequence: CASSQGVAGGNEQFF.

The gene calls are TRBV5-1 and TRBJ2-5, with 11 bases matching TRBD2. Germline V gives CDR1 SGHRS, CDR2 YFSETQ. This CDR3 is 17 amino acids long. Losses at the gene ends were 0 bases for V and 1 base for J; bases not matched to a gene: 5. CDR3 DNA sequence: TGCGCCAGCAGCTTGGCACCTAGCGGGGGGACCCAAGAGACCCAGTACTTC. It specifies CASSLAPSGGTQETQYF.

The chain combines TRBV29-1 with TRBJ2-7; no reliable D call. This CDR3 has 12 residues. V gave up 1 base and J gave up 1 base, with 5 bases separating them. The V gene's germline CDR1 is SQVTM and CDR2 ANQGSEA. As DNA, the CDR3 is TGCAGCGTTGAAGGGCAGTCCTACGAGCAGTACTTC. This codes for CSVEGQSYEQYF.

The V call is TRBV28, the J call TRBJ1-5; no reliable D call. CDR3 length: 12 residues. V was trimmed by 6 bases and J by 6 bases, leaving 9 bases between them. Germline V gives CDR1 MDHEN, CDR2 SYDVKM. The CDR3 bases are TGTGCCAGCAGCCCCGGCGGTCAGCCCCAGCATTTT. As protein: CASSPGGQPQHF.

The CDR3 DNA is TGTGCCAGCAGCTTAGTGCAAGAGACCCAGTACTTC. Translation gives CASSLVQETQYF. The chain joins TRBV11-3 to TRBJ2-5, with D hard to call. CDR3 length: 12 amino acids. The germline V and J ends were trimmed by 1 base and 2 bases, with 2 bases remaining between them. In germline, CDR1 is SGHNT, CDR2 YENEEA.

The chain links TRBV28 to TRBJ1-5; 7 bases are shared with TRBD1. V dropped 7 bases and J dropped 4; count of bases not matched to a gene: 1. The CDR3 has 12 residues. Germline lookup yields CDR1 MDHEN and CDR2 SYDVKM. DNA for the CDR3: TGTGCCAGCAAACAGGGGAATCAGCCCCAGCATTTT. It yields the protein CASKQGNQPQHF.

This CDR3 is CATSRAQDETQYF. CDR3 coding DNA: TGTGCCACCAGCAGAGCGCAGGATGAGACCCAGTACTTC. J is TRBJ2-5 and V is TRBV15; D call uncertain. V lost 1 base and J 5 bases, leaving 8 bases between the germline ends. Germline CDR1 and CDR2: LNHNV and YYDKDF (reference sequence). CDR3 length: 13 residues.

In this sample, this clone turned up once. J is TRBJ2-3 and V is TRBV4-2; no clear D gene. Germline loops: CDR1 LGHNA, CDR2 YNFKEQ. Trimming pared 4 bases from V and 0 bases from J, leaving 14 bases between. The CDR3 totals 16 residues. The CDR3 sequence: CASSLLGGGSTDTQYF. DNA for the CDR3: TGTGCCAGCAGCCTCTTAGGTGGCGGCAGCACAGATACGCAGTATTTT.

The chain has TRBV4-1 and TRBJ2-7; 8 bases fit TRBD2. CDR3 length equals 15 residues. Looked up from germline, CDR1 is MGHRA and CDR2 is YSYEKL. V was clipped by 1 base and J by 3 bases; unmatched bases: 5. The CDR3 spells CASSQVSGDRYEQYF. The CDR3 DNA reads as TGCGCCAGCAGCCAAGTTAGCGGGGACCGCTACGAGCAGTACTTC.

The V gene is TRBV5-1, the J gene TRBJ1-1; D is undetermined. CDR1 SGHRS and CDR2 YFSETQ come from the germline V gene. With 0 bases removed from V and 1 base from J, the gap between germline ends came to 16 bases. The CDR3 covers 17 residues. CDR3 nucleotides: TGCGCCAGCAGCTTGGCCGCAGGTGGGGTGTGGAACACTGAAGCTTTCTTT. It translates to CASSLAAGGVWNTEAFF.

The J gene is TRBJ2-2, the V gene TRBV11-2; 12 bases are shared with TRBD2. J gave up 4 bases and V 6 bases, and 15 bases lay outside the gene matches. This CDR3 is built from 19 residues. CDR1 and CDR2 from the germline V gene are SGHAT and FQNNGV. The chain's CDR3 is CASRLAGGPWEDGTGELFF. DNA of the CDR3: TGTGCCAGCAGGCTAGCGGGGGGGCCTTGGGAGGACGGCACCGGGGAGCTGTTTTTT.

In DNA form, the CDR3 reads TGTGCCAGCAGCTTCATGGACAGTTTTGAGACCCAGTACTTC. This translates into CASSFMDSFETQYF. This chain connects TRBV7-9 to TRBJ2-5, with D maybe TRBD1 (6 bases). CDR1 SEHNR and CDR2 FQNEAQ come from the germline V gene (reference sequence). This CDR3 has 14 amino acids. The V end was cut by 3 bases, the J end by 5 bases, with 13 bases between. The variable domain in full, completed from reference TRBV7-9 and TRBJ2-5, reads DTGVSQNPRHKITKRGQNVTFRCDPISEHNRLYWYRQTLGQGPEFLTYFQNEAQLEKSRLLSDRFSAERPKGSFSTLEIQRTEQGDSAMYLCASSFMDSFETQYFGPGTRLLVL.

The rearrangement links TRBV5-1 to TRBJ2-1, with 14 bases lining up with TRBD2. CDR3 length: 16 residues. V dropped 4 bases and J dropped 4; count of bases not matched to a gene: 4. Germline lookup yields CDR1 SGHRS and CDR2 YFSETQ. CDR3 sequence (DNA): TGCGCCAGCAGCCTGACTAGCGGGGGGGTTTACAATGAGCAGTTCTTC. Its protein is CASSLTSGGVYNEQFF.

The chain has TRBV29-1 and TRBJ2-5; 7 bases line up with TRBD1. Per the germline V gene, CDR1 is SQVTM and CDR2 is ANQGSEA. The CDR3 loop spans 14 amino acids. Trimming took 7 bases from V and 5 from J; bases not matched to a gene: 13. CDR3 nucleotides: TGCAGCGCTGCCAGGGGGACCCCAGGGGAGACCCAGTACTTC. It specifies CSAARGTPGETQYF.

V and J are TRBV2 and TRBJ2-6, with a weak D call TRBD2 (5 bases). V lost 3 bases, J lost 2 bases, and 5 bases lay in between. CDR1 SNHLY and CDR2 FYNNEI come from the germline V gene. This CDR3 is 14 amino acids long. CDR3 DNA sequence: TGTGCCAGCAGTGATAGCGCTGGGGCCAACGTCCTGACTTTC. It codes for CASSDSAGANVLTF.

The gene calls are TRBV11-1 and TRBJ2-5; tentatively, D is TRBD2 (5 bases). Trimming shortened V by 1 base and J by 3 bases, and 6 bases separated the two germline ends. Germline CDR1 SGHAT, CDR2 FQDESV (reference sequence). CDR3 length equals 13 residues. The CDR3 is CASSLGEKETQYF. CDR3 nucleotide sequence: TGTGCCAGCAGCTTAGGGGAGAAAGAGACCCAGTACTTC.

The V and J genes are TRBV5-1 and TRBJ1-2; D not resolved. CDR1 is SGHRS and CDR2 is YFSETQ in the germline V gene. Trimming cost V 4 bases and J 4 bases, with 14 bases left between them. This CDR3 has 14 amino acids. CDR3 bases: TGCGCCAGCAGCGAGGGAGGGAGGTCCTATGGCTACACCTTC. Translation gives CASSEGGRSYGYTF.

The chain couples TRBV24-1 to TRBJ1-5; 7 bases are shared with TRBD1. The junction had 10 bases not matched to a gene; V was cut back by 2 bases and J by 4 bases. The CDR3 has 17 amino acids. CDR1 and CDR2 from the germline V gene are KGHDR and SFDVKD. DNA for the CDR3: TGTGCCACCAGTGATTCATTACAGGGGAGTTGGAATCAGCCCCAGCATTTT. It is translated as CATSDSLQGSWNQPQHF.

This clone showed up just a few times. The chain is built from TRBV5-4 and TRBJ2-3; 12 nucleotides align to TRBD1. CDR1 SGHNT and CDR2 YYREEE come from the germline V gene (reference sequence). There are 15 residues in the CDR3. The junction had 6 bases not matched to a gene; V was cut back by 3 bases and J by 7 bases. CDR3 in amino acids: CASSSRDRGLNTQYF. Written as DNA, the CDR3 is TGTGCCAGCAGCTCCCGGGACAGGGGGCTAAATACGCAGTATTTT.

The chain combines TRBV5-5 with TRBJ2-1; 7 bases fit TRBD1. The germline CDR1 and CDR2 sequences are SGHKS and YYEKEE (reference sequence). The CDR3 spans 15 residues. With V trimmed by 1 base and J by 1 base, 2 bases remained unmatched. The CDR3 sequence: CASSLTGASYNEQFF. CDR3 nucleotides: TGTGCCAGCAGCTTGACAGGGGCGTCCTACAATGAGCAGTTCTTC.

The CDR3 is CASSILLGTVPYEQYF. The CDR3 region has the DNA TGTGCCAGTAGTATCCTCCTAGGGACAGTCCCCTACGAGCAGTACTTC. The chain links TRBV19 to TRBJ2-7, with TRBD1 matching over 7 bases. This CDR3 spans 16 amino acids. The J segment lost 2 bases and the V segment lost 3 bases, leaving 10 bases of the junction unmatched. The germline V gene encodes CDR1 LNHDA and CDR2 SQIVND (reference sequence).

The V and J genes are TRBV5-1 and TRBJ2-1; tentatively, D is TRBD1 (5 bases). V shed 2 bases and J shed 7 bases, with 16 bases lying between them. This CDR3 is 15 amino acids long. Germline V gene data show CDR1 as SGHRS and CDR2 as YFSETQ. CDR3 nucleotide sequence: TGCGCCAGCAGCTTTCATACTGCTGGGGCTAATGAGCAGTTCTTC. It translates to CASSFHTAGANEQFF.

The gene calls are TRBV7-9 and TRBJ2-5; D may be TRBD2 (5 bases). There are 16 residues in the CDR3. V gave up 1 base and J gave up 1 base, with 13 bases separating them. Germline V gives CDR1 SEHNR, CDR2 FQNEAQ (reference sequence). CDR3 loop: CASSLEGSAFQETQYF. Here the CDR3 DNA reads TGTGCCAGCAGCTTAGAGGGTAGCGCCTTCCAAGAGACCCAGTACTTC.

CDR3 amino acids: CAWGTGVGWTGELFF. Written as DNA, the CDR3 is TGTGCCTGGGGGACAGGAGTCGGGTGGACCGGGGAGCTGTTTTTT. This chain links TRBV30 with TRBJ2-2, with 8 bases aligning to TRBD1. CDR3 size: 15 residues. Germline assignment: CDR1 GTSNPN and CDR2 SVGIG (reference sequence). Unmatched junction bases numbered 10, after V lost 5 bases and J lost 5 bases. Supplemented by reference TRBV30 and TRBJ2-2, the full variable domain reads SQTIHQWPATLVQPVGSPLSLECTVEGTSNPNLYWYRQAAGRGLQLLFYSVGIGQISSEVPQNLSASRPQDRQFILSSKKLLLSDSGFYLCAWGTGVGWTGELFFGEGSRLTVL.

V usage is TRBV5-1 and J usage is TRBJ1-1; D is unclear. This CDR3 has 14 residues. The germline V gene has CDR1 SGHRS and CDR2 YFSETQ. Trimming took off 0 bases at V and 5 bases at J, with 11 bases between the two ends. Here the CDR3 reads CASSLGGLGTEAFF. DNA for the CDR3: TGCGCCAGCAGCTTGGGGGGTTTGGGGACTGAAGCTTTCTTT. Full variable domain (outside the CDR3, taken from reference TRBV5-1 and TRBJ1-1): KAGVTQTPRYLIKTRGQQVTLSCSPISGHRSVSWYQQTPGQGLQFLFEYFSETQRNKGNFPGRFSGRQFSNSRSEMNVSTLELGDSALYLCASSLGGLGTEAFFGQGTRLTVV.

The V and J genes are TRBV6-1 and TRBJ1-2, with D perhaps matching TRBD1 (5 bases). Germline values: CDR1 MNHNS, CDR2 SASEGT. V lost 3 bases to trimming and J lost 6 bases, with 14 bases between them. This CDR3 spans 14 amino acids. The CDR3 coding sequence is TGTGCCAGCAGTGAGGCAGGGAGGAGTCATGGCTACACCTTC. This translates into CASSEAGRSHGYTF.

This chain uses TRBV27 with TRBJ2-1; perhaps TRBD2 as D (5 bases). From germline, CDR1 is MNHEY and CDR2 SMNVEV (reference sequence). The CDR3 sequence is 15 residues long. Trimming cost V 3 bases and J 4 bases, with 13 bases left between them. CDR3 amino acids: CASSFSGGPYNEQFF. Here the CDR3 DNA reads TGTGCCAGCAGTTTTTCCGGAGGACCTTACAATGAGCAGTTCTTC.

The V gene is TRBV27, the J gene TRBJ2-5, with TRBD2 identical over 10 bases. CDR1 is MNHEY, CDR2 SMNVEV, per germline (reference sequence). This CDR3 has 16 residues. The V gene end was trimmed by 3 bases and the J gene end by 1 base; junction bases not matched to a gene: 5. The CDR3 loop is CASSFGPSGGQETQYF. The CDR3 coding sequence is TGTGCCAGCAGTTTCGGGCCTAGCGGGGGCCAAGAGACCCAGTACTTC.

This chain links TRBV2 with TRBJ1-6; D unclear. This CDR3 has 15 amino acids. Trimming stripped 5 bases from V and 3 bases from J, with 11 bases between. Per germline, CDR1 SNHLY and CDR2 FYNNEI. The DNA of the CDR3 is TGTGCCAGCAGTACCACACGGGACTATAATTCACCCCTCCACTTT. Translating gives CASSTTRDYNSPLHF.